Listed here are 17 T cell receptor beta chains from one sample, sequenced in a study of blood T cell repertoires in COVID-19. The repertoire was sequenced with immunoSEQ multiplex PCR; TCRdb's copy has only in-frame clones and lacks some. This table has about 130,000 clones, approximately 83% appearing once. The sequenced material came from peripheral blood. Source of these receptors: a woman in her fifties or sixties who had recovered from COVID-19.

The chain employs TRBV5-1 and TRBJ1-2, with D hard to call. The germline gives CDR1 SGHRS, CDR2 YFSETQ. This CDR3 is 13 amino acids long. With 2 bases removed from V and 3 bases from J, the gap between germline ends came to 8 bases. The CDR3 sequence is CASSLQTDYGYTF. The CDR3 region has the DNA TGCGCCAGCAGCTTACAGACGGACTATGGCTACACCTTC.

CDR3 sequence (DNA): TGCGCCAGCAGCCAAAAAGGACAGCGCTCTGGAAACACCATATATTTT. It specifies CASSQKGQRSGNTIYF. The chain carries TRBV4-1 and TRBJ1-3; D possibly corresponds to TRBD1 (6 bases). The CDR3 has 16 residues. V was clipped by 2 bases and J by 0 bases, with 11 bases between them. Germline CDR1 is MGHRA and CDR2 is YSYEKL.

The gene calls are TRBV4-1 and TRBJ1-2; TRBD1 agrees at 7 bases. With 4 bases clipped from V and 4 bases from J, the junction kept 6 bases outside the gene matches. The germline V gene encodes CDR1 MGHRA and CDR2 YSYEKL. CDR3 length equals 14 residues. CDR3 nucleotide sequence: TGCGCCAGCAGCCCAATGACAGGGACCTATGGCTACACCTTC. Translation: CASSPMTGTYGYTF.

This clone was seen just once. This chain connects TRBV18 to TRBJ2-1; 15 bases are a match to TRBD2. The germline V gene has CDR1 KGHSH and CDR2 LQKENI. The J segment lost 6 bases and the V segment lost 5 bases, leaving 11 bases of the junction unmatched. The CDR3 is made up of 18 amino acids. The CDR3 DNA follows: TGTGCCAGCTCATTGCGGACTAGCGGGGGGGGTAGTCGCAATGAGCAGTTCTTC. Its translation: CASSLRTSGGGSRNEQFF.

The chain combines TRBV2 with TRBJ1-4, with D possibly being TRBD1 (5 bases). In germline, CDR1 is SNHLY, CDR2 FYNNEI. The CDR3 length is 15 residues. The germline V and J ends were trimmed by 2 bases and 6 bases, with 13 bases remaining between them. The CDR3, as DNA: TGTGCCAGCAGTGAAAGCGGGACGGCATATGAAAAACTGTTTTTT. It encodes CASSESGTAYEKLFF. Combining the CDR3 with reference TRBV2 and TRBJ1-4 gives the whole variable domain EPEVTQTPSHQVTQMGQEVILRCVPISNHLYFYWYRQILGQKVEFLVSFYNNEISEKSEIFDDQFSVERPDGSNFTLKIRSTKLEDSAMYFCASSESGTAYEKLFFGSGTQLSVL.

CDR3 in amino acids: CATSDLGEAGQPQHF. The CDR3 DNA follows: TGTGCCACCAGTGATTTGGGGGAAGCGGGGCAGCCCCAGCATTTT. The V call is TRBV24-1, the J call TRBJ1-5; D not resolved. The germline gives CDR1 KGHDR, CDR2 SFDVKD. The CDR3 runs to 15 residues. V lost 0 bases and J lost 7, with 12 bases in between.

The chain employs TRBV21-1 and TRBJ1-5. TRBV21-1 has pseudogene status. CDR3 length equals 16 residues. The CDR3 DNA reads TGTGCCAGCAGCAAAGCGCTAGGATACAGCAATCAGCCCCAGCATTTT. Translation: CASSKALGYSNQPQHF.

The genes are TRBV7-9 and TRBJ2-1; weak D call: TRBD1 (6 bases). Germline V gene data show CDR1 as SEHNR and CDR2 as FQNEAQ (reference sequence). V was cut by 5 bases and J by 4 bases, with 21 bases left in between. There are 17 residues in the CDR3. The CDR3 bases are TGTGCCAGCAGCACCGGACAGCTAAATTCGGCATACAATGAGCAGTTCTTC. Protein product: CASSTGQLNSAYNEQFF.

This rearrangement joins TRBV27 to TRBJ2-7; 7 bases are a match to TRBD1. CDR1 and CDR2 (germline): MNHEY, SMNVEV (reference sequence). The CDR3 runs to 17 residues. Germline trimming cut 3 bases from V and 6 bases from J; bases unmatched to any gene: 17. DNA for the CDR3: TGTGCCAGCAGTTTTGAAATGGGCCTGAACAGGGGCTCCGAGCAGTACTTC. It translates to CASSFEMGLNRGSEQYF.

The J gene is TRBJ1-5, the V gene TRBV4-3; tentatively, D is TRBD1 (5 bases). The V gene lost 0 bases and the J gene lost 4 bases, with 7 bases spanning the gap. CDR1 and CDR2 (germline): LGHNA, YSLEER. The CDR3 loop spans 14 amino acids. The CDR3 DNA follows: TGCGCCAGCAGCCAAGATGGGGGGAATCAGCCCCAGCATTTT. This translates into CASSQDGGNQPQHF.

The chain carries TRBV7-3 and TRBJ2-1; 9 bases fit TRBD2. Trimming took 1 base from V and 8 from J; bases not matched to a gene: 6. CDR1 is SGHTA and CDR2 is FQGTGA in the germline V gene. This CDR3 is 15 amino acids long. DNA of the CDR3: TGTGCCAGCAGCTTAATAGGCGGGGGGGCCTATGAGCAGTTCTTC. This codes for CASSLIGGGAYEQFF.

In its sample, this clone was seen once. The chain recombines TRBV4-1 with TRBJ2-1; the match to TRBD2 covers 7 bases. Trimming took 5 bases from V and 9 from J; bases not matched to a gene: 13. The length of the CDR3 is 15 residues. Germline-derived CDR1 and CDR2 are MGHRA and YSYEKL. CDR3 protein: CASSFLGTKASEQFF. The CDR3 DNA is TGCGCCAGCAGCTTCCTAGGGACTAAGGCGAGTGAGCAGTTCTTC.

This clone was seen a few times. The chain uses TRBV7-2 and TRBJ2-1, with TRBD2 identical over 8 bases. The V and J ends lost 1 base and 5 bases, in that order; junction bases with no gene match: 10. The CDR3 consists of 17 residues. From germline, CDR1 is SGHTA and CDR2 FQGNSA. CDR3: CASSLGPYRGGDNEQFF. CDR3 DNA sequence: TGTGCCAGCAGCTTAGGCCCCTACCGGGGGGGCGACAATGAGCAGTTCTTC.

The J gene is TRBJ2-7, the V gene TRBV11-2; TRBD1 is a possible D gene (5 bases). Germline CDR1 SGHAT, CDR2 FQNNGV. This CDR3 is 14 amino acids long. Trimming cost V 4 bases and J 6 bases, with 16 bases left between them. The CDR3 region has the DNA TGTGCCAGCAGCTCAGTACAGGCAGGCTTCGAGCAGTACTTC. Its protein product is CASSSVQAGFEQYF. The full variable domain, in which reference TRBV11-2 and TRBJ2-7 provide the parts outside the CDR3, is EAGVAQSPRYKIIEKRQSVAFWCNPISGHATLYWYQQILGQGPKLLIQFQNNGVVDDSQLPKDRFSAERLKGVDSTLKIQPAKLEDSAVYLCASSSVQAGFEQYFGPGTRLTVT.

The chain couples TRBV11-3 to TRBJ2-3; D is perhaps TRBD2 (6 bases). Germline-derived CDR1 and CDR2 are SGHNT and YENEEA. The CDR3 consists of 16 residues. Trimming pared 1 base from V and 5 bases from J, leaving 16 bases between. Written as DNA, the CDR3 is TGTGCCAGCAGCTTAGGACCGTCGGGAGCGGAAGATACGCAGTATTTT. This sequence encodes CASSLGPSGAEDTQYF.

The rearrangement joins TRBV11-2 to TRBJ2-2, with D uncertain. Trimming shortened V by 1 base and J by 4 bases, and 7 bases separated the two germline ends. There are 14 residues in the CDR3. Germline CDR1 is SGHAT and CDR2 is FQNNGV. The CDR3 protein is CASSLGMSTGELFF. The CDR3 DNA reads TGTGCCAGCAGCTTAGGAATGAGCACCGGGGAGCTGTTTTTT.

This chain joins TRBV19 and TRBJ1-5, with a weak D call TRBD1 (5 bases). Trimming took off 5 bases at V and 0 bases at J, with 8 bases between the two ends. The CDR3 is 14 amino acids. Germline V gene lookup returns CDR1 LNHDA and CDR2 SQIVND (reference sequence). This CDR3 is CASSETVSNQPQHF. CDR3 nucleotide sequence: TGTGCCAGTAGTGAGACAGTTAGCAATCAGCCCCAGCATTTT.